The clone carrying this T cell receptor beta chain has more than one count but fewer than ten. The germline gene is not matched at one end of the junction; a read error may be the cause. This entry is derived from a study of T cell repertoires in cytomegalovirus infection. TCRdb passed the reads through MiXCR, listing each CDR3 protein once. The table has a few hundred thousand distinct CDR3 sequences, 17% seen once. The clonotype comes from a human donor in good health (CMV status not recorded). Some clones in this sample may be carry-over from other donors' samples. Sequencing was carried out using PBMCs.

The CDR3 region has the DNA TGTGCCAGCAGCCAAGAAAGGGTAGCAAGTAATTCACCCCTCCACTTT. This encodes CASSQERVASNSPLHF. V usage is TRBV4-1 and J usage is TRBJ1-6; no firm D call. CDR3 size: 16 residues. Per the germline V gene, CDR1 is MGHRA and CDR2 is YSYEKL.